This TCR beta chain was retrieved from a study of T cell changes during pregnancy in multiple sclerosis. This CDR3 is built from 15 residues. V was pared by 5 bases and J by 2 bases, with 6 bases of the junction left unmatched. Per the germline V gene, CDR1 is MNHEY and CDR2 is SVGAGI. Libraries were prepared by immunoSEQ multiplex PCR; TCRdb keeps only in-frame clonotypes and omits some of them. In the table there are about 98,000 clones, approximately 90% of which are singletons. This TCR was recovered from a female donor in good health, enrolled as a control in a pregnancy study. The J gene is TRBJ1-2, the V gene TRBV6-5; TRBD1 matches 9 bases. The source material was peripheral blood, sampled after pregnancy. The CDR3: CASSNWDRDNYGYTF. The DNA of the CDR3 is TGTGCCAGCAGTAACTGGGACAGGGACAACTATGGCTACACCTTC.